These 20 T cell receptor beta chains were sequenced from one sample in a study of molecular identifiers for immune sequencing clone quantification. TCRdb processed the PCR reads anew with MiXCR; each CDR3 protein has one entry. Of about 320,000 distinct CDR3 sequences in the sample, 24% were seen once. Input material: naive CD8+ T cells from blood, with Jurkat cell RNA spiked in. Regarding subset: FACS-sorted CD8+CD4-CCR7+CD45RA+ naive T cells. The receptors were sampled from a human donor in good health. Some libraries in this study had Jurkat cell RNA spiked in.

Worth noting for this clonotype: This may be a read error, as it is one base from a much larger clone. The gene calls are TRBV4-3 and TRBJ2-3; D is perhaps TRBD2 (5 bases). This CDR3 is 16 amino acids long. Germline lookup yields CDR1 LGHNA and CDR2 YSLEER. Here the CDR3 reads CASSQVISEGTDTRYF. CDR3 nucleotide sequence: TGCGCCAGCAGCCAAGTAATTAGCGAGGGCACAGATACGCGGTATTTT.

Comment on this clonotype: A much larger clone lies one base from this, so it may be a read error. The chain carries TRBV28 and TRBJ1-5; D is perhaps TRBD1 (5 bases). Per the germline V gene, CDR1 is MDHEN and CDR2 is SYDVKM. The V gene lost 4 bases and the J gene lost 5 bases, with 24 bases spanning the gap. This CDR3 contains 18 residues. In DNA, the CDR3 is TGTGCCAGCAGTTCACCCCGGGGGTTGAGATTGGTGGATCAGCCCCAGCATTTT. Protein: CASSSPRGLRLVDQPQHF.

The J gene is TRBJ2-7, the V gene TRBV10-3; D is possibly TRBD2 (6 bases). Between the trimmed V and J ends, which lost 8 bases and 5 bases, there was a span of 19 bases. Germline CDR1 is ENHRY and CDR2 is SYGVKD. The CDR3 runs to 14 residues. The CDR3 coding sequence is TGTGCCATCCAATCGGAGGGTGGGATTGACGAGCAGTACTTC. This encodes CAIQSEGGIDEQYF.

This clonotype has more than one count but fewer than ten. This chain links TRBV12-3 or TRBV12-4 with TRBJ1-1, with 9 bases fitting TRBD1. V lost 6 bases to trimming and J lost 4 bases; unmatched junction nucleotides: 3. The CDR3 has 13 amino acids. The CDR3 loop reads CASRGQGITEAFF. The CDR3 nucleotides are TGTGCCAGCAGAGGACAGGGGATCACTGAAGCTTTCTTT.

The rearrangement links TRBV12-1 to TRBJ2-3; the DNA was not compared with TRBD2, the D call given in the table. TRBV12-1 corresponds to a pseudogene. This CDR3 comprises 16 residues. The CDR3 nucleotides are TGTGCCAGCAGCTTAACCGGACTAGCGGCTGGTCAAACGCAGTATTTT. Translation: CASSLTGLAAGQTQYF.

The chain links TRBV20-1 to TRBJ2-3; TRBD2 aligns across 8 bases. The germline V gene has CDR1 DFQATT and CDR2 SNEGSKA (reference sequence). The CDR3 length is 15 residues. After removal of 1 base from V and 2 bases from J, the junction contained 5 bases not matched to a gene. The CDR3, as DNA: TGCAGTGCTAGAGTTGCTAGCGGGTACACAGATACGCAGTATTTT. Amino acids: CSARVASGYTDTQYF.

The V and J genes are TRBV4-3 and TRBJ2-1; D might be TRBD1 (7 bases). Trimming took off 0 bases at V and 1 base at J, with 16 bases between the two ends. CDR1 and CDR2 from the germline V gene are LGHNA and YSLEER. CDR3 length: 18 residues. CDR3 sequence: CASSQERRGTGSYNEQFF. As DNA, the CDR3 is TGCGCCAGCAGCCAAGAACGCAGGGGGACTGGTTCCTACAATGAGCAGTTCTTC.

A word on this clonotype: A read error may explain this, as a much larger clone is one base away. The chain employs TRBV13 and TRBJ2-4; D possibly corresponds to TRBD2 (6 bases). The germline V and J ends were trimmed by 8 bases and 8 bases, with 25 bases remaining between them. Germline V lookup: CDR1 PRHDT, CDR2 FYEKMQ (reference sequence). CDR3 length: 16 amino acids. The CDR3 nucleotides are TGTGCCAGCGGCCCTTATGGAGGGGCCCTACAAGACATTCAGTACTTC. This encodes CASGPYGGALQDIQYF.

This clonotype occurred many times. The chain employs TRBV27 and TRBJ2-7; unclear D gene. The CDR3 is 14 amino acids. Germline V gene sequence: CDR1 MNHEY, CDR2 SMNVEV (reference sequence). Trimming cost V 6 bases and J 2 bases, with 14 bases left between them. CDR3 sequence reads: CASSPSPATYEQYF. The CDR3 DNA reads TGTGCCAGCAGCCCTTCCCCGGCAACCTACGAGCAGTACTTC.

Comments on this clonotype: A read error is possible here, since a much larger clone lies one base away. The gene calls are TRBV5-3 and TRBJ2-3, with D perhaps matching TRBD1 (5 bases). TRBJ1-5 matches the DNA end more closely, so the J call is doubtful. TRBV5-3 is annotated as an ORF whose role is uncertain. This CDR3 is built from 17 residues. The CDR3 bases are TGTGCCAGCAGCTTGGCCGGGGGTAGGGTCTCCACAGATACGCAGCATTTT. It yields the protein CASSLAGGRVSTDTQHF.

This rearrangement joins TRBV5-6 to TRBJ2-7, with 9 bases fitting TRBD1. Germline V gene lookup returns CDR1 SGHDT and CDR2 YYEEEE. The CDR3 has 13 residues. With V trimmed by 4 bases and J by 6 bases, 5 bases remained unmatched. CDR3 coding DNA: TGTGCCAGCAGCGAGGACAGGGGCCGCGAGCAGTACTTC. It specifies CASSEDRGREQYF.

This clonotype appeared a few times. V usage is TRBV5-6 and J usage is TRBJ1-2, with D hard to call. There are 18 residues in the CDR3. Germline-derived CDR1 and CDR2 are SGHDT and YYEEEE. V was pared by 6 bases and J by 0 bases, with 24 bases between. CDR3 in amino acids: CASTTQKLEKTSNYGYTF. The CDR3 coding sequence is TGTGCCAGCACCACACAGAAGCTGGAGAAAACTTCTAACTATGGCTACACCTTC.

The table lists this clonotype with many counts. This chain links TRBV4-1 with TRBJ1-5, with D maybe TRBD1 (5 bases). This CDR3 spans 14 amino acids. Per the germline V gene, CDR1 is MGHRA and CDR2 is YSYEKL. Trimming shortened V by 0 bases and J by 15 bases, and 18 bases separated the two germline ends. The CDR3 DNA sequence: TGCGCCAGCAGCCAAGATCCCGGGGACCTGTCCTTGCATTTT. Encoded protein: CASSQDPGDLSLHF.

Ten or more counts support this clonotype. The chain recombines TRBV7-9 with TRBJ2-3; 8 positions match TRBD1. CDR3 length equals 16 residues. CDR1 and CDR2 (germline): SEHNR, FQNEAQ (reference sequence). The J segment lost 5 bases and the V segment lost 4 bases, leaving 11 bases of the junction unmatched. The CDR3 nucleotides are TGTGCCAGCAGCTCTACAGGGGGAGTAAGGATAGATACGCAGTATTTT. It codes for CASSSTGGVRIDTQYF.

The chain couples TRBV30 to TRBJ2-3, with TRBD2 matching over 7 bases. Germline V gene data show CDR1 as GTSNPN and CDR2 as SVGIG (reference sequence). With 1 base clipped from V and 6 bases from J, the junction kept 10 bases outside the gene matches. This CDR3 is built from 15 residues. This chain's CDR3 is CAWSEAGWAGDTQYF. In nucleotides, the CDR3 is TGTGCCTGGAGTGAAGCGGGATGGGCCGGGGATACGCAGTATTTT.

This clonotype was observed many times. This chain uses TRBV12-3 or TRBV12-4 with TRBJ2-1; 7 bases map to TRBD1. CDR3 length: 14 residues. J was trimmed by 12 bases and V by 5 bases; bases with no gene match: 13. CDR3 coding DNA: TGTGCCAGCAGTCCCCCGACAGGGCTTCATGGGCAGTTCTTC. Amino acids: CASSPPTGLHGQFF.

On this clonotype itself: It may be a read error: a sequence one base away is much more abundant. The J gene is TRBJ1-1, the V gene TRBV7-2; unclear D gene. The CDR3 has 14 residues. CDR1 is SGHTA and CDR2 is FQGNSA in the germline V gene. The CDR3 bases are TGTGCCAGCCGCTTTAGTGCCCCTGGGGAGGAAGCTTTCTTT. The encoded protein is CASRFSAPGEEAFF.

With regard to this clonotype: The junction shows a germline mismatch at one end, possibly a read error. The V call is TRBV7-6, the J call TRBJ2-5; a weak D match, TRBD1 (6 bases). In germline, CDR1 is SGHVS, CDR2 FNYEAQ. This CDR3 comprises 18 residues. The DNA for the CDR3 is TGTGCCAGCAGCCCAAGCGGTGGGGACATACTATACCAAAAGACCCAGTACTTC. It translates to CASSPSGGDILYQKTQYF.

The chain is built from TRBV6-5 and TRBJ2-2, with D possibly being TRBD1 or TRBD2 (5 bases each). The germline V gene encodes CDR1 MNHEY and CDR2 SVGAGI. Trimming took off 5 bases at V and 6 bases at J, with 16 bases between the two ends. The CDR3 length is 15 residues. The CDR3 is CASSHGTPVAGELFF. The CDR3 DNA reads as TGTGCCAGCAGTCACGGGACGCCGGTCGCCGGGGAGCTGTTTTTT.

Turning to this clonotype: The junction departs from the called germline gene at one end, perhaps through a read error. The rearrangement links TRBV11-3 to TRBJ2-5, with D unclear. There are 14 residues in the CDR3. The germline V gene encodes CDR1 SGHNT and CDR2 YENEEA. The CDR3 here is CAGSLNLDQETQYF. In DNA, the CDR3 is TGTGCCGGCAGCTTAAACCTAGATCAAGAGACCCAGTACTTC.